This TCR beta chain emerged from a study of CD8 T cells in Susac syndrome. Study-wide points: The study's TCR sequencing and HLA analysis covered a relatively small number of individuals, and the study acknowledged this.

Per germline, CDR1 SNHLY and CDR2 FYNNEI. The CDR3 length is 15 residues. V was shortened by 6 bases and J by 0 bases, with 12 bases between the two germline ends. TCR beta was sequenced from blood CD8+ and CD4+ T cells. The study used treatment-naive patients who had stable or active relapsing-remitting disease as multiple sclerosis controls. The RNA input was about 0.45 to 1 ug, and it was reverse transcribed with random hexamers. It was immunoSEQ multiplex PCR that amplified TCR beta CDR3 across 54 Vbeta and 13 Jbeta. One entry per CDR3 protein, called by TCRdb with MiXCR from the immunoSEQ multiplex PCR reads. The sample shows 150,000 to 180,000 distinct CDR3 sequences, over 95% of them seen only once. A word on this clonotype: No antigen is known for it.

Sequenced: CD8+ T cells from PBMCs. The receptor was derived from a human donor with multiple sclerosis. The chain joins TRBV2 to TRBJ2-1; D gene ambiguous. The CDR3 DNA sequence: TGTGCCAGCAGCGCCGACGGAAGCTCCTACAATGAGCAGTTCTTC. Residues: CASSADGSSYNEQFF.